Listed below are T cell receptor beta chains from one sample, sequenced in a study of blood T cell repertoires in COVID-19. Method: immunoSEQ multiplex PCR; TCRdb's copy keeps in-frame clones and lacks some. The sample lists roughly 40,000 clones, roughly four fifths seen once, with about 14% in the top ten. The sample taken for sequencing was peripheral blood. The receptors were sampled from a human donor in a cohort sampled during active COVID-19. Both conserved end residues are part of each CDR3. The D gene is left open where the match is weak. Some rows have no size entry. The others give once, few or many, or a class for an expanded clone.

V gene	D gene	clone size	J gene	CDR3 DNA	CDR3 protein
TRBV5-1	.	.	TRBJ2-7	TGCGCCAGCAGGCCCGGACCGTCAGCGGAAGAGCAGTACTTC	CASRPGPSAEEQYF
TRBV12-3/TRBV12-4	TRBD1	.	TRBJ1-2	TGTGCCAGCAGTCCGGGACAGACCTATGGCTACACCTTC	CASSPGQTYGYTF
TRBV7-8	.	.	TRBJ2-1	TGTGCCAGCAGCTCCACATTAGCGGCCAACAATGAGCAGTTCTTC	CASSSTLAANNEQFF
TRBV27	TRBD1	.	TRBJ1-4	TGTGCCAGCAGTCGTCGACAGGGAGTCGGGGAAAAACTGTTTTTT	CASSRRQGVGEKLFF
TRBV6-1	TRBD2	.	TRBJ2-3	TGTGCCAGCAGTGAGGGACTAGCGAGAGATACGCAGTATTTT	CASSEGLARDTQYF
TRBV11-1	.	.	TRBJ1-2	TGTGCCAGCAGCTTGTCGTTGGAGGCGTCTGGCTACACCTTC	CASSLSLEASGYTF
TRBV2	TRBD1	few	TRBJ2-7	TGTGCCAGCGCTCGACAGGGCGCCTACGAGCAGTACTTC	CASARQGAYEQYF
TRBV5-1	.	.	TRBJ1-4	TGCGCCAGCGGGATCGACAGGATTAATGAAAAACTGTTTTTT	CASGIDRINEKLFF
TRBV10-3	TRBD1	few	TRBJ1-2	TGTGCCATCAGTTTGGGACATCCGGGACAGGGAAAGGAAGGCTACACCTTC	CAISLGHPGQGKEGYTF
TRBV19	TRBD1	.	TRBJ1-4	TGTGCCAGTAGTAGTATGGGACAGCATAATGAAAAACTGTTTTTT	CASSSMGQHNEKLFF
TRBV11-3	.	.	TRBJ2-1	TGTGCCAGCAGCTTGGCGGGTAGCTCCTACAATGAGCAGTTCTTC	CASSLAGSSYNEQFF
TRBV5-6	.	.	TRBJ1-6	TGTGCCAGCAGCCCGGACGGGAGGAGCTCCTATAATTCACCCCTCCACTTT	CASSPDGRSSYNSPLHF
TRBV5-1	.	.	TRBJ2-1	TGCGCCAGCAGCTTGGAGACGGGAGCCAGGTTCTTC	CASSLETGARFF
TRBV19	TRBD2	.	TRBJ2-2	TGTGCCAGTAGTAGGGATCTAGCGGGAGTGGTGGCCGGGGAGCTGTTTTTT	CASSRDLAGVVAGELFF
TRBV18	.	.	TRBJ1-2	TGTGCCAGCTCACCAGGGCAGGGGCATTATGGCTACACCTTC	CASSPGQGHYGYTF
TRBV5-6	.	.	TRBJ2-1	TGTGCCAGCAGCCTCCTGGAGGCCCCATCCTACAATGAGCAGTTCTTC	CASSLLEAPSYNEQFF
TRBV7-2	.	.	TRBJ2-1	TGTGCCAGCAGCCCTGGAGGCGGGTACAATGAGCAGTTCTTC	CASSPGGGYNEQFF
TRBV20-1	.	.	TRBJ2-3	TGCAGTGCTAGTGAGCCTAGCGGCACAGATACGCAGTATTTT	CSASEPSGTDTQYF
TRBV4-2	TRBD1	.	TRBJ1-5	TGTGCCAGCAGCCAAGGACTGACAGGGGGCAATCAGCCCCAGCATTTT	CASSQGLTGGNQPQHF
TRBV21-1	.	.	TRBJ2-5	TGTGCCAGCAGCGCAGAAGGGGGAGGGCTAGAGACCCAGTACTTC	CASSAEGGGLETQYF
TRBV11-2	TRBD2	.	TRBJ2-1	TGTGCCAGCAGCTTAGTAGCGGGAGCCCCAAATGAGCAGTTCTTC	CASSLVAGAPNEQFF
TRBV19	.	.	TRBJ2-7	TGTGCCAGTAGTACGAGACAGGGAGGCCACGAGCAGTACTTC	CASSTRQGGHEQYF
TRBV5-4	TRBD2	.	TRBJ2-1	TGTGCCAGCAGCTTGGGATCACTAGCGGGGGACAATGAGCAGTTCTTC	CASSLGSLAGDNEQFF
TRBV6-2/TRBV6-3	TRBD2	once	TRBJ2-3	TGTGCCAGCAGTTTGACCGGGACTAGCGGTTCTTCTAGCACAGATACGCAGTATTTT	CASSLTGTSGSSSTDTQYF
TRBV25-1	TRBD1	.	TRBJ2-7	TGTGCCAGCAGTGAACAGGGGGCAGGCGAGCAGTACTTC	CASSEQGAGEQYF
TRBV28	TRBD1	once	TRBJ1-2	TGTGCCACCAGGGGGAGCGGCTATGGCTACACCTTC	CATRGSGYGYTF
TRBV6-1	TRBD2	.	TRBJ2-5	TGTGCCAGCAGTGAACGGACTAGCGGGAGCCCAAAAGAGACCCAGTACTTC	CASSERTSGSPKETQYF
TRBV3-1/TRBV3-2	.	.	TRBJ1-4	TGTGCCAGCAGCCAATTCACTACTAATGAAAAACTGTTTTTT	CASSQFTTNEKLFF
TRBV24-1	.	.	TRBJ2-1	TGTGCCACCTCCGACCCCCGCGCGGTAGCTAACAATGAGCAGTTCTTC	CATSDPRAVANNEQFF
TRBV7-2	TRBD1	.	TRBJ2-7	TGTGCCAGCAGCTTAGGCGGACAGGGGGGCAGCTACGAGCAGTACTTC	CASSLGGQGGSYEQYF
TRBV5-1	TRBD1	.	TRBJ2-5	TGCGCCAGCAGCCCTACAGGGGGCGGAGAGACCCAGTACTTC	CASSPTGGGETQYF
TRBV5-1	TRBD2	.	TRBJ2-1	TGCGCCAGCAGCTTGGGGGCGGGAGGGGGCAATGAGCAGTTCTTC	CASSLGAGGGNEQFF
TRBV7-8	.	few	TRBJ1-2	TGTGCCAGCAGCTGGGGCAGGAGCCTCTATGGCTACACCTTC	CASSWGRSLYGYTF
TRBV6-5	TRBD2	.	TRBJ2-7	TGTGCCAGCAGCTCCCCTGCGGGAGGATTGTACGAGCAGTACTTC	CASSSPAGGLYEQYF
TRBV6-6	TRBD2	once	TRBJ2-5	TGTGCCAGCAGTTACGGGCGGGAGGAAGAGACCCAGTACTTC	CASSYGREEETQYF
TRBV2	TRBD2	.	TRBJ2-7	TGTGCCAGCAGCTCGGGACTAGCGGCCGAGCAGTACTTC	CASSSGLAAEQYF
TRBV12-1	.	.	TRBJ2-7	TGTGCCAGCAGCCCCGCTAGCGGGAGGGCCTACGAGCAGTACTTC	CASSPASGRAYEQYF
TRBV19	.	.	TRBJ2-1	TGTGCCAGTAGTCCCTCCACAGGGCGGTCCTACAATGAGCAGTTCTTC	CASSPSTGRSYNEQFF
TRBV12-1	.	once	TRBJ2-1	TGTGCCAGCAGCTTTGGGACTAGCGCCTACAATGAGCAGTTCTTC	CASSFGTSAYNEQFF
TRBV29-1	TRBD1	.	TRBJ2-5	TGCAGTACACCCGGGACAGGGAGCCAAGAGACCCAGTACTTC	CSTPGTGSQETQYF
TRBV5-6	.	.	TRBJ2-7	TGTGCCAGCAGCTTGGAGGGGTATGAGCAGTACTTC	CASSLEGYEQYF
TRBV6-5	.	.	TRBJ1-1	TGTGCCAGCAGTTACGGTGGGGCTCAGGACACTGAAGCTTTCTTT	CASSYGGAQDTEAFF
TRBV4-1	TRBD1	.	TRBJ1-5	TGCGCCAGCAGCCAAGAAATCGGGACAGGGAGTCAGCCCCAGCATTTT	CASSQEIGTGSQPQHF
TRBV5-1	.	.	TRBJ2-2	TGCGCCAGCAGCTTGGTGCGGTCCGATAGGACCGGGGAGCTGTTTTTT	CASSLVRSDRTGELFF
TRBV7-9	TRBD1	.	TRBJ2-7	TGTGCCAGCAGCCCACAGGGGACGGTCTCCTACGAGCAGTACTTC	CASSPQGTVSYEQYF
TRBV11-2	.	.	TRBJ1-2	TGTGCCAGCAGCTTAGATAGACAGAGTGACTATGGCTACACCTTC	CASSLDRQSDYGYTF
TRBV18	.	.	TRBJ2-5	TGTGCCAGCTCCCCCGAGGCGGCAGGGGCAGAGACCCAGTACTTC	CASSPEAAGAETQYF
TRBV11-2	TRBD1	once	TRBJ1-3	TGTGCCAGCAGCCAAGGACAGGGATCTGGAAACACCATATATTTT	CASSQGQGSGNTIYF
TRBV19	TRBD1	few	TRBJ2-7	TGTGCCAGTAGGTCCCAGCGCGGGACAGGCGCCTACGAGCAGTACTTC	CASRSQRGTGAYEQYF
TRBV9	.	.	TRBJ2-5	TGTGCCAGCAGCGTAGGGGACAACTTTGGGGAGACCCAGTACTTC	CASSVGDNFGETQYF
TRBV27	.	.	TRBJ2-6	TGTGCCAGCAGCTTACTCTCTGGGGCCAACGTCCTGACTTTC	CASSLLSGANVLTF
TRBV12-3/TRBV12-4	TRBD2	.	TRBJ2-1	TGTGCCAGCAGTTCAGGCCCGGGAGGGGTGTTCTTC	CASSSGPGGVFF
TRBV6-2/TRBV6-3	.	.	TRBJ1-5	TGTGCCAGCAGTACGGCAAGGGAGGGCAATCAGCCCCAGCATTTT	CASSTAREGNQPQHF